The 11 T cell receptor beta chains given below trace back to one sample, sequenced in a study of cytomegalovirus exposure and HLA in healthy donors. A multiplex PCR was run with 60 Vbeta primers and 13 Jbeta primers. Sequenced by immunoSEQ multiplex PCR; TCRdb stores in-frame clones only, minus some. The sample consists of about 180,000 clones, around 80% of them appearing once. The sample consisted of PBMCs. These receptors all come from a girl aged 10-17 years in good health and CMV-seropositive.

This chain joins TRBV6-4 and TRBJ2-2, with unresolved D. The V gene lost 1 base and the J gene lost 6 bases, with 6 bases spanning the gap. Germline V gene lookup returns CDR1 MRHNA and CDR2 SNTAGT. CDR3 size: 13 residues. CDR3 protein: CASSDFPAGELFF. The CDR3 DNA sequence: TGTGCCAGCAGTGACTTTCCGGCCGGGGAGCTGTTTTTT.

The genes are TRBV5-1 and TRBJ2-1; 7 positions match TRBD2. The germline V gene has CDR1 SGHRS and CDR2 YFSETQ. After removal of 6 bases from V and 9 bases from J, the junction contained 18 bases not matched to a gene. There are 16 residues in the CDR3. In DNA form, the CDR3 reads TGCGCCAGCAAAGATTGGTGGACTAGTCGAAATTCTGAGCAGTTCTTC. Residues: CASKDWWTSRNSEQFF.

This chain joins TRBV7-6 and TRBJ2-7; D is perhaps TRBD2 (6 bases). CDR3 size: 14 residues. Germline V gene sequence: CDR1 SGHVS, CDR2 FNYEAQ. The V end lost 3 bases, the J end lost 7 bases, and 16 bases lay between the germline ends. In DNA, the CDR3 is TGTGCCAGCAGCTTCTGGGCTGATGGGACTGAGCAGTACTTC. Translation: CASSFWADGTEQYF.

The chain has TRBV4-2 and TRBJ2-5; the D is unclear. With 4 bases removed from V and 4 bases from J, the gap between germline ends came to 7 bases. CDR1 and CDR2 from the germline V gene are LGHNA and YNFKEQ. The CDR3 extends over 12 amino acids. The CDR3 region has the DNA TGTGCCAGCAGCCCAGGTGGAGAGACCCAGTACTTC. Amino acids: CASSPGGETQYF.

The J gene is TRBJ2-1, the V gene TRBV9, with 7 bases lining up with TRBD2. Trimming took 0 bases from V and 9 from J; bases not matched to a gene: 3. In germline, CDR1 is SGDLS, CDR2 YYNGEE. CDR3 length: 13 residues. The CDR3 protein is CASSVASGGEQFF. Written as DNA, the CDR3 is TGTGCCAGCAGCGTAGCGTCGGGGGGTGAGCAGTTCTTC. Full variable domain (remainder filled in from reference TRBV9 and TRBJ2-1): DSGVTQTPKHLITATGQRVTLRCSPRSGDLSVYWYQQSLDQGLQFLIQYYNGEERAKGNILERFSAQQFPDLHSELNLSSLELGDSALYFCASSVASGGEQFFGPGTRLTVL.

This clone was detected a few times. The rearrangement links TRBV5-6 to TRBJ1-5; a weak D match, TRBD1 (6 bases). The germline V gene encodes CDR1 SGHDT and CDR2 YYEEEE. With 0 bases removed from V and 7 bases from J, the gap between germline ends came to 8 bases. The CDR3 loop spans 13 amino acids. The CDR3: CASSLEGGQPQHF. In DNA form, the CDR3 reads TGTGCCAGCAGCTTGGAGGGGGGGCAGCCCCAGCATTTT.

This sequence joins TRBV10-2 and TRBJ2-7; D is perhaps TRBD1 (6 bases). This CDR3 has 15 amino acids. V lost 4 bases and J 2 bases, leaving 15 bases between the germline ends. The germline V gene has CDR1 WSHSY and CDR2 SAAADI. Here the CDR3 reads CASSVPDRKPYEQYF. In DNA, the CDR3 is TGCGCCAGCAGTGTGCCGGACAGAAAACCCTACGAGCAGTACTTC.

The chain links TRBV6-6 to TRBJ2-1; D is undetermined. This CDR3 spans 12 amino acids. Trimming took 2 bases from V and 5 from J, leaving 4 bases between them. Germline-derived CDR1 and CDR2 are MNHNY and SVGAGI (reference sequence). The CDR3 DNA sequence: TGTGCCAGCAGTTACCGGGACAATGAGCAGTTCTTC. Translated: CASSYRDNEQFF.

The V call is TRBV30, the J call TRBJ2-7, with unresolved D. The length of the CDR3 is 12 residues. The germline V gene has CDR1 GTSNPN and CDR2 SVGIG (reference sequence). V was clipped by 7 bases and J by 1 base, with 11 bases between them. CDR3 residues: CAFDTISYEQYF. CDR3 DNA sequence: TGTGCCTTTGACACCATTTCCTACGAGCAGTACTTC.

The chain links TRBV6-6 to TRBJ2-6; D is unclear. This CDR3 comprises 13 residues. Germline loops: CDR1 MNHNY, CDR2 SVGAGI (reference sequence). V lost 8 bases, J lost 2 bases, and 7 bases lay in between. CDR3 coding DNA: TGTGCCAGCGAGAGGACTGGGGCCAACGTCCTGACTTTC. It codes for CASERTGANVLTF.

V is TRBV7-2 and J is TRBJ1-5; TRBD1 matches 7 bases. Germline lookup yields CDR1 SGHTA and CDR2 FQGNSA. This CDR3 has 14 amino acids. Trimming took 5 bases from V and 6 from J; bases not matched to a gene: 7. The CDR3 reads CASSPGQVSQPQHF. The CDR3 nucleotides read TGTGCCAGCAGCCCTGGACAGGTCAGTCAGCCCCAGCATTTT.